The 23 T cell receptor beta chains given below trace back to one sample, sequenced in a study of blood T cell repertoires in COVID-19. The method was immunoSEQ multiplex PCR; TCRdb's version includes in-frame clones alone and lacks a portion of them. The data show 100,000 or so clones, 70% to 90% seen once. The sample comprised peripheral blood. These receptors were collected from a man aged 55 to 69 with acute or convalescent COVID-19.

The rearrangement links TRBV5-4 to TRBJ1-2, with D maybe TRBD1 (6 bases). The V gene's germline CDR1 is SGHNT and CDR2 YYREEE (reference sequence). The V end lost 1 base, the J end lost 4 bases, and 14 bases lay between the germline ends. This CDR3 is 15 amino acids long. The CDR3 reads CASSLTGRDLYGYTF. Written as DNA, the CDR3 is TGTGCCAGCAGCTTGACAGGGCGCGATCTCTATGGCTACACCTTC.

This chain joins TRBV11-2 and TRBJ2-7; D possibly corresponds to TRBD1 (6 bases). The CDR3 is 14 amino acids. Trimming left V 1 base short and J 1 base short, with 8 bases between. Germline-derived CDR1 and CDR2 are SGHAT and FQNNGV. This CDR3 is CASSLVRGSYEQYF. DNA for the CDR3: TGTGCCAGCAGCTTAGTTAGGGGGTCCTACGAGCAGTACTTC.

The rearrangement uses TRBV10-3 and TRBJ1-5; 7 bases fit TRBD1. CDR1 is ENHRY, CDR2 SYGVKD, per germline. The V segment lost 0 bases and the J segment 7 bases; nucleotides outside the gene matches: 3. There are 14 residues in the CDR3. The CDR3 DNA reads TGTGCCATCAGTGAGTCACAGGGGAGGCAGCCCCAGCATTTT. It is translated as CAISESQGRQPQHF.

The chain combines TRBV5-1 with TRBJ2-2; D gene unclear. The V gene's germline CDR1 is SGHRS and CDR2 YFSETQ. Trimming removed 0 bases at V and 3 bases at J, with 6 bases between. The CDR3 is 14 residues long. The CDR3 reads CASSLASDTGELFF. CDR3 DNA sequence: TGCGCCAGCAGCTTGGCCTCCGACACCGGGGAGCTGTTTTTT.

The CDR3 sequence is CAWSSLYEQYF. CDR3 nucleotide sequence: TGTGCCTGGAGTTCTCTCTACGAGCAGTACTTC. The rearrangement joins TRBV30 to TRBJ2-7; D gene unclear. This CDR3 spans 11 amino acids. Germline assignment: CDR1 GTSNPN and CDR2 SVGIG (reference sequence). V gave up 2 bases and J gave up 3 bases, with 5 bases separating them.

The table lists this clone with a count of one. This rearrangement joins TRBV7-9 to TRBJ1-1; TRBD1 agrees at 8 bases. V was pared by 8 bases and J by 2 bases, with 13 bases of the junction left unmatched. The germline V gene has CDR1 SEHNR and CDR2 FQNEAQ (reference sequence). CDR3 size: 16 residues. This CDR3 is CASRTGPDRVNTEAFF. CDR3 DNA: TGTGCCAGCCGAACGGGCCCGGACAGGGTTAACACTGAAGCTTTCTTT.

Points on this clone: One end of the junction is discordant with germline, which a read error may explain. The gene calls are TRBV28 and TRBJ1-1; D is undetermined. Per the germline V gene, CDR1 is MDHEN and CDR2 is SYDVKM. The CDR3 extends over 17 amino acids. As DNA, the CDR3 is TGTGCCAGCAGCTTATTATGGGCGCAGAGATTGAACACTGAAGCTTTCTTT. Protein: CASSLLWAQRLNTEAFF.

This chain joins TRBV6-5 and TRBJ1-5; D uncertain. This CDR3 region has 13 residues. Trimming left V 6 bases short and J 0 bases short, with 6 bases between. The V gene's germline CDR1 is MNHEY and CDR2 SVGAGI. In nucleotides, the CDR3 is TGTGCCAGCAGATTCAATAGCAATCAGCCCCAGCATTTT. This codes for CASRFNSNQPQHF.

Here the CDR3 reads CASSEVGGNNSPLHF. CDR3 coding DNA: TGCGCCAGCAGTGAGGTCGGGGGGAATAATTCACCCCTCCACTTT. The V gene is TRBV10-2, the J gene TRBJ1-6, with D perhaps matching TRBD1 (5 bases). V was cut by 2 bases and J by 5 bases, with 10 bases left in between. CDR1 is WSHSY and CDR2 is SAAADI in the germline V gene. CDR3 length equals 15 residues.

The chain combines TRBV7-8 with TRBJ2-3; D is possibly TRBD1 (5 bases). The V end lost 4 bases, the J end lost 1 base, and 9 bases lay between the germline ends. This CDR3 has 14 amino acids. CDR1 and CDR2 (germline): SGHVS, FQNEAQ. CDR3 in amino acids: CASSSLGGTDTQYF. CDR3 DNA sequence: TGTGCCAGCAGCTCCTTAGGGGGCACAGATACGCAGTATTTT.

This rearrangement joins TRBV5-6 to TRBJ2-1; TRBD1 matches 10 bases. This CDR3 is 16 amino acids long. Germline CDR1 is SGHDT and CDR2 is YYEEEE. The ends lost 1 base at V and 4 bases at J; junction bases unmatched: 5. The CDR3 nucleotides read TGTGCCAGCAGCTTGATCGGACAGGGGGGGTACAATGAGCAGTTCTTC. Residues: CASSLIGQGGYNEQFF.

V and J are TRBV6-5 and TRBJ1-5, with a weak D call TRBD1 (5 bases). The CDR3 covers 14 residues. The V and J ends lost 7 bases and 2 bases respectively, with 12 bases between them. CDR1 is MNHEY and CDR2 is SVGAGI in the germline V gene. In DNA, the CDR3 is TGTGCCAGCAACCCGCAAGGGGGCAATCAGCCCCAGCATTTT. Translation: CASNPQGGNQPQHF.

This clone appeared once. The CDR3 region is CASSLVQRAGTDTQYF. For the CDR3, the DNA is TGTGCCAGCAGCTTAGTCCAGCGGGCGGGCACAGATACGCAGTATTTT. The J gene is TRBJ2-3, the V gene TRBV7-2, with D tentatively TRBD2 (6 bases). Between the trimmed V and J ends, which lost 1 base and 1 base, there was a span of 12 bases. From germline, CDR1 is SGHTA and CDR2 FQGNSA. The CDR3 runs to 16 residues.

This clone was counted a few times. The CDR3 nucleotides read TGCAGTGCTAGTCAGGGGGCGTCTAGCAATCAGCCCCAGCATTTT. Its protein product is CSASQGASSNQPQHF. This chain connects TRBV20-1 to TRBJ1-5; 8 bases fit TRBD1. The CDR3 consists of 15 residues. Per germline, CDR1 DFQATT and CDR2 SNEGSKA (reference sequence). V lost 3 bases and J lost 0; bases outside the gene matches: 4.

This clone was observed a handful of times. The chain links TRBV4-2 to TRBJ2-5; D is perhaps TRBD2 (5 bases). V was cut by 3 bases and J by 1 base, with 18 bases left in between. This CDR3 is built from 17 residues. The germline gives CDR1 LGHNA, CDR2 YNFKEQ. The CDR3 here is CASSQPRDDLGQETQYF. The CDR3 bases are TGTGCCAGCAGCCAGCCTCGGGATGACTTGGGCCAAGAGACCCAGTACTTC.

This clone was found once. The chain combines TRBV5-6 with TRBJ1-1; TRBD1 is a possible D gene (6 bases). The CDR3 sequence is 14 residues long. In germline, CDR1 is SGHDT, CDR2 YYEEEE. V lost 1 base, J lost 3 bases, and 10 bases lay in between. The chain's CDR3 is CASSLRPGDTEAFF. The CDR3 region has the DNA TGTGCCAGCAGCTTGCGGCCAGGGGACACTGAAGCTTTCTTT.

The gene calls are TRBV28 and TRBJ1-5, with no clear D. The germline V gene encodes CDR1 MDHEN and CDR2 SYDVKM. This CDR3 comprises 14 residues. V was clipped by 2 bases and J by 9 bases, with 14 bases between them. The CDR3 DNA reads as TGTGCCAGCAGTTTAATAAGCTCTACGTCGCCCCAGCATTTT. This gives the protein CASSLISSTSPQHF.

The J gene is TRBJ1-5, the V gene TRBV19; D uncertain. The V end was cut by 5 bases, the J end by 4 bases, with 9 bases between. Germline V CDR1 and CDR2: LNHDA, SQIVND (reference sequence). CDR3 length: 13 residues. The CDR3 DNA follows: TGTGCCAGTAGTTCGTCCCCGAATCAGCCCCAGCATTTT. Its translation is CASSSSPNQPQHF.

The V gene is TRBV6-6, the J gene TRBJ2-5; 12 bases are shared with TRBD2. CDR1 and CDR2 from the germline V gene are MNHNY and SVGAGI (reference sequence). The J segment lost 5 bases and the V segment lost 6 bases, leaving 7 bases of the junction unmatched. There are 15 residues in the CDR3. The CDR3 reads CASRSSGGARETQYF. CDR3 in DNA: TGTGCCAGCAGGTCTAGCGGGGGGGCGCGGGAGACCCAGTACTTC.

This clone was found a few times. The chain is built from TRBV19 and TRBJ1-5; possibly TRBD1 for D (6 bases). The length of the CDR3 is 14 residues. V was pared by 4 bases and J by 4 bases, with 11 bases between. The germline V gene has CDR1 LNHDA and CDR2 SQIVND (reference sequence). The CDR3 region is CASSTRTANQPQHF. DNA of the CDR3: TGTGCCAGTAGTACCCGGACAGCTAATCAGCCCCAGCATTTT.

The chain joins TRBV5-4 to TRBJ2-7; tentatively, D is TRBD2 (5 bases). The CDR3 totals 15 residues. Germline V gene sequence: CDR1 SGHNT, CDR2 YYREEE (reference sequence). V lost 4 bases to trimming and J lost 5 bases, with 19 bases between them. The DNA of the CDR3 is TGTGCCAGCAGCACTCTTAATGCAGCGGCAGACGAGCAGTACTTC. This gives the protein CASSTLNAAADEQYF.

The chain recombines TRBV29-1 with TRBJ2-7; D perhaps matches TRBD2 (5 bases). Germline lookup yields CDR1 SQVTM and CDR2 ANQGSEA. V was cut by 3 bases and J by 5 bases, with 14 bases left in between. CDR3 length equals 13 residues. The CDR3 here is CSVDGLALNEQYF. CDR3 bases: TGCAGCGTTGATGGGCTAGCTTTGAACGAGCAGTACTTC.

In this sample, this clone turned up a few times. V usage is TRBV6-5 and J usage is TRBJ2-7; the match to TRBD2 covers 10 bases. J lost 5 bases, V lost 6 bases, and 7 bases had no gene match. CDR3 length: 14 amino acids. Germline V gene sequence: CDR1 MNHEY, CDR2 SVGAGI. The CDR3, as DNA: TGTGCCAGCAGACTCAGCGGGGGGGTCCACGAGCAGTACTTC. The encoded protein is CASRLSGGVHEQYF.